The 30 T cell receptor beta chains given below trace back to one sample, sequenced in a study of patients and donors after allogeneic stem cell transplantation. Each CDR3 protein is one row after TCRdb ran MiXCR on the RT-PCR reads. The sample lists approximately 140,000 distinct CDR3 sequences; about two fifths were seen once. Input material: blood, either unsorted or a sorted T cell fraction (not recorded which). Source of these receptors: a human donor who was either an allogeneic HSCT recipient or a stem cell or donor lymphocyte infusion donor (not recorded which). It is not recorded whose cells these are; they may come from a transplant donor.

This chain connects TRBV20-1 to TRBJ2-3; 7 nucleotides align to TRBD2. The trim removed 8 bases at V and 5 bases at J, leaving 10 bases unmatched. CDR3 size: 13 residues. Per germline, CDR1 DFQATT and CDR2 SNEGSKA (reference sequence). The CDR3 spells CSKRGHLQDTQYF. The CDR3 DNA follows: TGCAGTAAGCGGGGTCATCTCCAAGATACGCAGTATTTT.

The chain employs TRBV5-1 and TRBJ2-3; tentatively, D is TRBD1 (6 bases). Per germline, CDR1 SGHRS and CDR2 YFSETQ. The germline V and J ends were trimmed by 4 bases and 0 bases, with 15 bases remaining between them. CDR3 length: 16 amino acids. CDR3 coding DNA: TGCGCCAGCAGCCAGATCGGGACACGTAGCACAGATACGCAGTATTTT. Protein: CASSQIGTRSTDTQYF.

This clonotype was seen a handful of times. The chain has TRBV3-1 and TRBJ1-5; D call uncertain. Per germline, CDR1 LGHDT and CDR2 YNNKEL (reference sequence). V lost 3 bases to trimming and J lost 0 bases, with 9 bases between them. This CDR3 is 15 amino acids long. The CDR3 loop reads CASSHEPLSNQPQHF. The CDR3 nucleotides are TGTGCCAGCAGCCATGAACCCCTTAGCAATCAGCCCCAGCATTTT.

This chain uses TRBV28 with TRBJ1-6, with 9 bases matching TRBD1. In germline, CDR1 is MDHEN, CDR2 SYDVKM. Trimming removed 6 bases from V and 5 bases from J; junction bases left unmatched: 11. The CDR3 totals 17 residues. CDR3 nucleotide sequence: TGTGCCAGCAGAATTACAGGGGGCCCGTTGAATAATTCACCCCTCCACTTT. As protein: CASRITGGPLNNSPLHF.

The gene calls are TRBV29-1 and TRBJ1-5; 7 nucleotides align to TRBD1. In germline, CDR1 is SQVTM, CDR2 ANQGSEA. Germline trimming cut 5 bases from V and 7 bases from J; bases unmatched to any gene: 11. The CDR3 length is 14 residues. CDR3 bases: TGCAGCGTTCTCGAGACAGGGAACGGCCAGCCCCAGCATTTT. Protein product: CSVLETGNGQPQHF.

V usage is TRBV29-1 and J usage is TRBJ1-1, with D tentatively TRBD1 (6 bases). Germline-derived CDR1 and CDR2 are SQVTM and ANQGSEA. V dropped 6 bases and J dropped 1 base, with 12 bases sitting between them. The CDR3 consists of 13 residues. In DNA, the CDR3 is TGCAGCGTCCAGACAGGATCGAACACTGAAGCTTTCTTT. Residues: CSVQTGSNTEAFF.

The V call is TRBV6-2 or TRBV6-3, the J call TRBJ1-1; D not resolved. The germline V gene encodes CDR1 MNHEY and CDR2 SVGEGT. V was cut by 10 bases and J by 0 bases, with 12 bases left in between. The CDR3 totals 13 residues. Written as DNA, the CDR3 is TGTGCCATCAGGACGGCGATGAACACTGAAGCTTTCTTT. This gives the protein CAIRTAMNTEAFF.

Notes on this clonotype: Compared with germline, one end of the junction differs, possibly owing to a read error. The chain combines TRBV5-6 with TRBJ1-2; D remains unclear. Germline V lookup: CDR1 SGHDT, CDR2 YYEEEE. The CDR3 spans 12 residues. CDR3 coding DNA: TGTGCCAGCAACTTGGACGGCCGGGGCTACACCTTC. Its translation is CASNLDGRGYTF.

The rearrangement joins TRBV3-1 to TRBJ1-3; D unclear. The CDR3 sequence is 13 residues long. Trimming removed 0 bases at V and 7 bases at J, with 7 bases between. Germline CDR1 is LGHDT and CDR2 is YNNKEL (reference sequence). CDR3 in amino acids: CASSQDQGNTIYF. In nucleotides, the CDR3 is TGTGCCAGCAGCCAAGATCAAGGGAACACCATATATTTT. The complete variable domain, with remaining parts taken from reference TRBV3-1 and TRBJ1-3, reads DTAVSQTPKYLVTQMGNDKSIKCEQNLGHDTMYWYKQDSKKFLKIMFSYNNKELIINETVPNRFSPKSPDKAHLNLHINSLELGDSAVYFCASSQDQGNTIYFGEGSWLTVV.

This clonotype was counted a few times. This chain's CDR3 is CSARGRSSYEQYF. The CDR3 bases are TGCAGTGCTAGAGGGCGAAGCTCCTACGAGCAGTACTTC. This chain links TRBV20-1 with TRBJ2-7; no reliable D call. Trimming took 1 base from V and 0 from J, leaving 7 bases between them. The CDR3 extends over 13 amino acids. Per germline, CDR1 DFQATT and CDR2 SNEGSKA (reference sequence).

The rearrangement joins TRBV12-3 or TRBV12-4 to TRBJ2-1, with D tentatively TRBD2 (5 bases). Trimming removed 5 bases from V and 0 bases from J, with 11 bases in between. This CDR3 has 15 residues. The CDR3 sequence: CASSHWEISYNEQFF. CDR3 DNA sequence: TGTGCCAGCAGTCACTGGGAGATCTCCTACAATGAGCAGTTCTTC.

This clonotype showed up just a few times. This chain joins TRBV29-1 and TRBJ2-2; D is perhaps TRBD2 (5 bases). Germline loops: CDR1 SQVTM, CDR2 ANQGSEA. The V and J ends lost 8 bases and 5 bases respectively, with 15 bases between them. The CDR3 has 13 amino acids. The CDR3: CSIRARGTGELFF. The CDR3 nucleotides are TGCAGCATCCGGGCCCGAGGGACCGGGGAGCTGTTTTTT.

The genes are TRBV28 and TRBJ1-6, with TRBD1 as a possible D gene (5 bases). The ends were cut back, 5 bases at V and 5 bases at J, with 13 bases in the middle. This CDR3 region has 15 residues. CDR1 and CDR2 (germline): MDHEN, SYDVKM. In DNA form, the CDR3 reads TGTGCCAGCAGTCACCCCGACAGAAATAATTCACCCCTCCACTTT. It encodes CASSHPDRNNSPLHF.

By share, this clonotype counts as medium-sized. The V call is TRBV6-6, the J call TRBJ1-3; D ambiguous. Germline V lookup: CDR1 MNHNY, CDR2 SVGAGI (reference sequence). The CDR3 totals 12 residues. V was pared by 8 bases and J by 2 bases, with 7 bases between. CDR3 loop: CASGRTGNTIYF. The CDR3 coding sequence is TGTGCCAGCGGACGGACTGGAAACACCATATATTTT.

This clonotype was seen a handful of times. The CDR3 coding sequence is TGCAGTGCCCTAGCGGTCCCTAGCACAGATACGCAGTATTTT. Residues: CSALAVPSTDTQYF. The chain has TRBV20-1 and TRBJ2-3, with 7 nucleotides matching TRBD2. Germline values: CDR1 DFQATT, CDR2 SNEGSKA (reference sequence). Trimming removed 6 bases from V and 0 bases from J; junction bases left unmatched: 6. The CDR3 loop spans 14 amino acids.

This clonotype occurred a few times. The chain carries TRBV12-3 or TRBV12-4 and TRBJ1-3; weak D call: TRBD1 (6 bases). The V gene lost 3 bases and the J gene lost 0 bases, with 15 bases spanning the gap. The CDR3 loop spans 17 amino acids. The CDR3 DNA reads TGTGCCAGCAGTTTTATTCCCGGGACACACTCTGGAAACACCATATATTTT. Translated: CASSFIPGTHSGNTIYF.

The CDR3 reads CASRPHTGTSYEQYF. Here the CDR3 DNA reads TGTGCCAGCAGACCCCACACAGGGACCTCCTACGAGCAGTACTTC. The chain employs TRBV28 and TRBJ2-7; possibly TRBD1 for D (6 bases). Trimming took off 6 bases at V and 0 bases at J, with 15 bases between the two ends. CDR3 length equals 15 residues. Germline CDR1 MDHEN, CDR2 SYDVKM.

This chain joins TRBV21-1 and TRBJ1-1. TRBV21-1 is recorded as a pseudogene. CDR3 size: 13 residues. The CDR3 spells CASSKVKHTEAFF. In DNA, the CDR3 is TGTGCCAGCAGCAAAGTTAAGCACACTGAAGCTTTCTTT.

The rearrangement joins TRBV12-3 or TRBV12-4 to TRBJ1-2; the D gene is possibly TRBD1 (6 bases). Trimming shortened V by 3 bases and J by 6 bases, and 8 bases separated the two germline ends. The CDR3 is made up of 12 amino acids. In DNA, the CDR3 is TGTGCCAGCAGTTTGCCAGGGGATGGCTACACCTTC. Translating gives CASSLPGDGYTF.

The chain joins TRBV4-2 to TRBJ2-2, with D tentatively TRBD2 (5 bases). CDR1 LGHNA and CDR2 YNFKEQ come from the germline V gene. The V end was cut by 0 bases, the J end by 5 bases, with 13 bases between. This CDR3 has 16 residues. In DNA, the CDR3 is TGTGCCAGCAGCCAAGACAGCGGCCAGCGAACCGGGGAGCTGTTTTTT. It encodes CASSQDSGQRTGELFF.

This clonotype was seen more than once but under ten times. J is TRBJ1-1 and V is TRBV5-5; D is undetermined. V was pared by 3 bases and J by 4 bases, with 19 bases between. Germline V gene sequence: CDR1 SGHKS, CDR2 YYEKEE (reference sequence). CDR3 length: 16 amino acids. Here the CDR3 reads CASSYDNPGGGTEAFF. The CDR3 DNA sequence: TGTGCCAGCAGCTACGACAACCCCGGAGGCGGCACTGAAGCTTTCTTT.

By sample share, this clonotype is medium-sized. The chain uses TRBV4-3 and TRBJ1-2; TRBD1 agrees at 7 bases. CDR3 length: 16 residues. The ends lost 0 bases at V and 7 bases at J; junction bases unmatched: 11. Germline CDR1 reads LGHNA; CDR2 reads YSLEER. In DNA, the CDR3 is TGCGCCAGCAGCCAAGAACAATACAAGGGGGCGACTGGCTACACCTTC. It codes for CASSQEQYKGATGYTF.

The genes are TRBV7-6 and TRBJ2-2; 8 bases fit TRBD1. Germline lookup yields CDR1 SGHVS and CDR2 FNYEAQ. V lost 5 bases to trimming and J lost 6 bases; unmatched junction nucleotides: 8. The CDR3 runs to 15 residues. The CDR3 coding sequence is TGTGCCAGCAGCACTTGGACAGGGAAGGCCGGGGAGCTGTTTTTT. It specifies CASSTWTGKAGELFF.

This chain joins TRBV12-3 or TRBV12-4 and TRBJ1-3; perhaps TRBD1 as D (5 bases). CDR3 size: 15 residues. Trimming cost V 7 bases and J 0 bases, with 13 bases left between them. This CDR3 reads CASTTAGISGNTIYF. CDR3 in DNA: TGTGCCAGCACCACGGCAGGGATCTCTGGAAACACCATATATTTT.

Written as DNA, the CDR3 is TGTGCCAGCAGCGAACCCCACGGGCCTGGGGCCAACGTCCTGACTTTC. Protein: CASSEPHGPGANVLTF. The gene calls are TRBV9 and TRBJ2-6, with D hard to call. This CDR3 is built from 16 residues. The V gene lost 3 bases and the J gene lost 2 bases, with 12 bases spanning the gap. Germline V gives CDR1 SGDLS, CDR2 YYNGEE. The full variable domain, rest sourced from reference TRBV9 and TRBJ2-6, is DSGVTQTPKHLITATGQRVTLRCSPRSGDLSVYWYQQSLDQGLQFLIQYYNGEERAKGNILERFSAQQFPDLHSELNLSSLELGDSALYFCASSEPHGPGANVLTFGAGSRLTVL.

The chain joins TRBV7-9 to TRBJ2-1; D is undetermined. V lost 4 bases and J 0 bases, leaving 13 bases between the germline ends. The CDR3 is 16 amino acids. Germline assignment: CDR1 SEHNR and CDR2 FQNEAQ (reference sequence). DNA for the CDR3: TGTGCCAGCAGCTCCACAAAAGGACGCTCCTACAATGAGCAGTTCTTC. It is translated as CASSSTKGRSYNEQFF.

This sequence joins TRBV20-1 and TRBJ2-1, with TRBD2 matching 12 bases. The length of the CDR3 is 13 residues. Trimming cost V 6 bases and J 8 bases; bases outside gene matches: 5. Per the germline V gene, CDR1 is DFQATT and CDR2 is SNEGSKA (reference sequence). The CDR3 is CSARLAGADEQFF. The CDR3, as DNA: TGCAGTGCCCGACTAGCGGGGGCTGATGAGCAGTTCTTC.

The chain couples TRBV7-3 to TRBJ1-1, with D maybe TRBD1 (5 bases). Germline V lookup: CDR1 SGHTA, CDR2 FQGTGA. The CDR3 extends over 13 amino acids. Trimming took off 5 bases at V and 4 bases at J, with 11 bases between the two ends. The chain's CDR3 is CASSRYGGTEAFF. CDR3 bases: TGTGCCAGCAGCCGCTATGGGGGCACTGAAGCTTTCTTT. Full variable domain (missing parts from reference TRBV7-3 and TRBJ1-1): GAGVSQTPSNKVTEKGKYVELRCDPISGHTALYWYRQSLGQGPEFLIYFQGTGAADDSGLPNDRFFAVRPEGSVSTLKIQRTERGDSAVYLCASSRYGGTEAFFGQGTRLTVV.

This chain joins TRBV30 and TRBJ1-2; tentatively, D is TRBD1 (5 bases). Trimming shortened V by 4 bases and J by 2 bases, and 11 bases separated the two germline ends. There are 13 residues in the CDR3. Germline lookup yields CDR1 GTSNPN and CDR2 SVGIG (reference sequence). CDR3 amino acids: CAWTWGDNYGYTF. The DNA for the CDR3 is TGTGCCTGGACATGGGGGGACAACTATGGCTACACCTTC.

J is TRBJ1-4 and V is TRBV4-3; D gene unclear. The germline V gene encodes CDR1 LGHNA and CDR2 YSLEER. The CDR3 length is 16 residues. V was shortened by 3 bases and J by 0 bases, with 11 bases between the two germline ends. CDR3 DNA: TGCGCCAGCAGCCATACTGGACTCGCAACTAATGAAAAACTGTTTTTT. It translates to CASSHTGLATNEKLFF.